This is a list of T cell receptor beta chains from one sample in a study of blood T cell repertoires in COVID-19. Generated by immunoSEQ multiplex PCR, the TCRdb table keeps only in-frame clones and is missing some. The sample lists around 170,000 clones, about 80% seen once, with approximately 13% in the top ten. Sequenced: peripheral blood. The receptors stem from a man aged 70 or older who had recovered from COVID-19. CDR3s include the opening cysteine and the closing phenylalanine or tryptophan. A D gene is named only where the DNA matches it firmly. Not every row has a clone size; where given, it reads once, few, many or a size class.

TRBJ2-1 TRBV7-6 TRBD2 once TGTGCCAGCAGCTTAGCGGGAGGGAGCAATGAGCAGTTCTTC CASSLAGGSNEQFF
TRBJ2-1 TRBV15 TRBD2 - TGTGCCACCAGGACTAGCGGCTACTACAATGAGCAGTTCTTC CATRTSGYYNEQFF
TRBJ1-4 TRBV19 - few TGTGCCAGTAGCCGAGCGAGGGAAGCTAATGAAAAACTGTTTTTT CASSRAREANEKLFF
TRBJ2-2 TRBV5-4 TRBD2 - TGTGCCAGCACCGAACGAGGGGCGGGAGACACCGGGGAGCTGTTTTTT CASTERGAGDTGELFF
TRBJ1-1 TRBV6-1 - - TGTGCCAGCAGTGAAATGCAGATGAACACTGAAGCTTTCTTT CASSEMQMNTEAFF
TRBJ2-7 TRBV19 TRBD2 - TGTGCCAGTAGTATTCTAGCGGGAGGGCCTTACGAGCAGTACTTC CASSILAGGPYEQYF
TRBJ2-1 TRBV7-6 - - TGTGCCAGCAGCTTAGATTGGGCCGCCGGGCAGTTCTTC CASSLDWAAGQFF
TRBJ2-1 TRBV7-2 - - TGTGCCAGCAGCTTAGTATCCAGCTACAATGAGCAGTTCTTC CASSLVSSYNEQFF
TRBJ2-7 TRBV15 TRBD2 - TGTGCCACCAGAATGAGCGGGAGGGCCTACGAGCAGTACTTC CATRMSGRAYEQYF
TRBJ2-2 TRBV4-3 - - TGCGCCAGCAGCCCCCGGGGGATGAACACCGGGGAGCTGTTTTTT CASSPRGMNTGELFF
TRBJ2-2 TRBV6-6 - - TGTGCCAGCAGTTACGAGCGAGTCACCGGGGAGCTGTTTTTT CASSYERVTGELFF
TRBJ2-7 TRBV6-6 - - TGTGCCAGCAGTTATAGGGCGGGATCCCTAGGGGAGCAGTACTTC CASSYRAGSLGEQYF
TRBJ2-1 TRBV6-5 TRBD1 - TGTGCCAGCAGGCGACAGGGTTGGAATGAGCAGTTCTTC CASRRQGWNEQFF
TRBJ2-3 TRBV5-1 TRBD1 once TGCGCCAGCAGGTGGGACAGGGGGCTTAGCACAGATACGCAGTATTTT CASRWDRGLSTDTQYF
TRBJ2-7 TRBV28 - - TGTGCCAGCAGTCACACTAGCCCAACAAAAAGCGACGAGCAGTACTTC CASSHTSPTKSDEQYF
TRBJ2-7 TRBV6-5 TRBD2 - TGTGCCAGCGGGGGGACTGGGCGGGAGGGGCACGAGCAGTACTTC CASGGTGREGHEQYF
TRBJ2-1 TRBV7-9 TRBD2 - TGTGCCAGCAGCTTGCCGGGAGGCGAGCAGTTCTTC CASSLPGGEQFF
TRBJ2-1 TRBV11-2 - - TGTGCCAGCAGCTTAGTGGTCGGGGAGCAGTTCTTC CASSLVVGEQFF
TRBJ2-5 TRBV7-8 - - TGTGCCAGCAGCCGTGGGAGGACCCAAGAGACCCAGTACTTC CASSRGRTQETQYF
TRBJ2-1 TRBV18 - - TGTGCCAGCTCATCGAACCACAGGTACGGTACTGGGTCCTACAATGAGCAGTTCTTC CASSSNHRYGTGSYNEQFF
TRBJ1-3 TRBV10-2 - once TGCGCCAGCGTCGGCGGAACTGGAAACACCATATATTTT CASVGGTGNTIYF
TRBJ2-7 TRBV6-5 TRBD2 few TGTGCCAGCAGTTATAGCGGGAGGCTCGGCTACGAGCAGTACTTC CASSYSGRLGYEQYF
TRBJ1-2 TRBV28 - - TGTGCCAGCACCAATAACTATGGCTACACCTTC CASTNNYGYTF
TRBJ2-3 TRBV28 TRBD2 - TGTGCCTGCCTAGGGACTAGCGGGAGTAATTTCCCAGATACGCAGTATTTT CACLGTSGSNFPDTQYF
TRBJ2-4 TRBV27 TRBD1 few TGTGCCAGCAGTATTCAGACAGGGGGGGACATTCAGTACTTC CASSIQTGGDIQYF
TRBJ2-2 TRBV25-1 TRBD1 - TGTGCCAGCAGACCGGGACAGGGGTACACCGGGGAGCTGTTTTTT CASRPGQGYTGELFF
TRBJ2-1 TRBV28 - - TGTGCCAGCACCCTTCAGGCCCCTAAGTCCGGCAATGAGCAGTTCTTC CASTLQAPKSGNEQFF
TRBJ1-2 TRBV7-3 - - TGTGCCAGCAGCTTAGACGGAGTTGAGGGCTACACCTTC CASSLDGVEGYTF
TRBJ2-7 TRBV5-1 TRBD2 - TGCGCCAGCAGCGAGCGGGAGGGATCCCACGAGCAGTACTTC CASSEREGSHEQYF
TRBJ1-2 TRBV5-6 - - TGTGCCAGCACCTCAAACAGGGTCTATGGCTACACCTTC CASTSNRVYGYTF
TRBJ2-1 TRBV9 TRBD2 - TGTGCCAGCAGCGTAGCTAGCGGGAGGTCTTATGAGCAGTTCTTC CASSVASGRSYEQFF
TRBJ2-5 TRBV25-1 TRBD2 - TGTGCCAGCAGTGAATATCGGGGGGATCTCCGGGAGACCCAGTACTTC CASSEYRGDLRETQYF
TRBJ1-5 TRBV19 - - TGTGCCAGTTCAAACAGGGTGGGTCATCAGCCCCAGCATTTT CASSNRVGHQPQHF